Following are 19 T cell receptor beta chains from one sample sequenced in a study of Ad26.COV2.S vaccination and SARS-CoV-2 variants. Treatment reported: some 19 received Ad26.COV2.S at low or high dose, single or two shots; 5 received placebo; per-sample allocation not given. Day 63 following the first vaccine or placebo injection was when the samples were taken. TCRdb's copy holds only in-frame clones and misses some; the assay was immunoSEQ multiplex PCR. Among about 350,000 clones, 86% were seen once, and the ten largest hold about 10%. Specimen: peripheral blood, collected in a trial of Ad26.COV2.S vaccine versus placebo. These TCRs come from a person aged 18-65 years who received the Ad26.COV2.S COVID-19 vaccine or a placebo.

This chain's CDR3 is CASSQGALYEQYF. The DNA for the CDR3 is TGTGCCAGCAGTCAGGGGGCGCTGTACGAGCAGTACTTC. The chain is built from TRBV27 and TRBJ2-7, with TRBD1 identical over 8 bases. The CDR3 extends over 13 amino acids. The J segment lost 4 bases and the V segment lost 5 bases, leaving 4 bases of the junction unmatched. The germline gives CDR1 MNHEY, CDR2 SMNVEV (reference sequence).

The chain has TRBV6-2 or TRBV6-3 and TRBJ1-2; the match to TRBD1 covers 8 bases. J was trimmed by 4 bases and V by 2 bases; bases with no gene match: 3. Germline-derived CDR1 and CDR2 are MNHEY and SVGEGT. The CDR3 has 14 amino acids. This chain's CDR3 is CASSYAGGSYGYTF. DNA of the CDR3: TGTGCCAGCAGTTACGCAGGGGGCTCCTATGGCTACACCTTC.

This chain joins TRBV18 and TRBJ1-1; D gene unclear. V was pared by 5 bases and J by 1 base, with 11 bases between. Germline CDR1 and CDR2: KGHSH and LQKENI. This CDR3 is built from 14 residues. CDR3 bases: TGTGCCAGCTCAATCATCCTGGGGAACACTGAAGCTTTCTTT. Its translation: CASSIILGNTEAFF. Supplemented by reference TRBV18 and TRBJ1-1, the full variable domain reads NAGVMQNPRHLVRRRGQEARLRCSPMKGHSHVYWYRQLPEEGLKFMVYLQKENIIDESGMPKERFSAEFPKEGPSILRIQQVVRGDSAAYFCASSIILGNTEAFFGQGTRLTVV.

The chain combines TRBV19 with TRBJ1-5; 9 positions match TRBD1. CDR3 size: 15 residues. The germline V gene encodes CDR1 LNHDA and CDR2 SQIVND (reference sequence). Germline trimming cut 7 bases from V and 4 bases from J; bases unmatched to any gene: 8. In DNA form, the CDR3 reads TGTGCCAGTAACACACAGGGGGCTGTGAATCAGCCCCAGCATTTT. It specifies CASNTQGAVNQPQHF.

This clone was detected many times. The CDR3, as DNA: TGTGCCAGCAGCGTAGCTGGAGGGGCCGGAAACACCATATATTTT. The encoded protein is CASSVAGGAGNTIYF. The chain has TRBV9 and TRBJ1-3; D might be TRBD1 (5 bases). Germline CDR1 SGDLS, CDR2 YYNGEE. Trimming took off 0 bases at V and 4 bases at J, with 11 bases between the two ends. CDR3 length: 15 residues.

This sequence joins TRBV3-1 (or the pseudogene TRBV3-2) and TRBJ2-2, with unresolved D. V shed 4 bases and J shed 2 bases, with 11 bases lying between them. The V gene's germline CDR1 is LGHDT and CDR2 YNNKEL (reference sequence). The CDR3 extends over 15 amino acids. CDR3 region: CASSPPSHNTGELFF. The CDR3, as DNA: TGTGCCAGCAGCCCCCCATCCCACAACACCGGGGAGCTGTTTTTT.

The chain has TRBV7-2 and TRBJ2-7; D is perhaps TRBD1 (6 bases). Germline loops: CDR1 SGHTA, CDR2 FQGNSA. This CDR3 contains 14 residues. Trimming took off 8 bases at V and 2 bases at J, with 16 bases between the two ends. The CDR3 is CASGLYRAAYEQYF. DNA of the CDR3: TGTGCCAGCGGACTCTACAGGGCGGCCTACGAGCAGTACTTC.

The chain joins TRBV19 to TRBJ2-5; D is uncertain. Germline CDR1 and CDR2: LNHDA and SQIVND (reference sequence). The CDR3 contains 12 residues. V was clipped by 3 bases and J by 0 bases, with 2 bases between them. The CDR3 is CASSMDQETQYF. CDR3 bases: TGTGCCAGTAGTATGGACCAAGAGACCCAGTACTTC.

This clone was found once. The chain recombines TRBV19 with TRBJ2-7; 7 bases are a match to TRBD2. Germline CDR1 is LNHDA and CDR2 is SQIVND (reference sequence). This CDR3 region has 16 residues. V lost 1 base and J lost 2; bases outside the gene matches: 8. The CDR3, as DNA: TGTGCCAGTAGTATAGGGGGGGGACCGCTAACCTACGAGCAGTACTTC. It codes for CASSIGGGPLTYEQYF. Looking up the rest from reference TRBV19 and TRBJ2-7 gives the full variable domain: DGGITQSPKYLFRKEGQNVTLSCEQNLNHDAMYWYRQDPGQGLRLIYYSQIVNDFQKGDIAEGYSVSREKKESFPLTVTSAQKNPTAFYLCASSIGGGPLTYEQYFGPGTRLTVT.

CDR3 sequence (DNA): TGTGCCAGCAGCTTAGGCGGGGGGCACTACAATGAGCAGTTCTTC. This gives the protein CASSLGGGHYNEQFF. This sequence joins TRBV7-2 and TRBJ2-1; 8 bases align to TRBD2. The CDR3 is 15 residues long. Germline loops: CDR1 SGHTA, CDR2 FQGNSA. The V and J ends lost 1 base and 3 bases, in that order; junction bases with no gene match: 2.

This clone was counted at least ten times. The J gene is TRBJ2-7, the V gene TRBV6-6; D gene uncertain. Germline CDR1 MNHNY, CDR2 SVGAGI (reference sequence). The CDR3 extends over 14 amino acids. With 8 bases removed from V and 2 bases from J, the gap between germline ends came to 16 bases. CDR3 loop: CASLNRQSPYEQYF. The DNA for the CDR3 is TGTGCCAGCCTTAATAGGCAGTCGCCCTACGAGCAGTACTTC.

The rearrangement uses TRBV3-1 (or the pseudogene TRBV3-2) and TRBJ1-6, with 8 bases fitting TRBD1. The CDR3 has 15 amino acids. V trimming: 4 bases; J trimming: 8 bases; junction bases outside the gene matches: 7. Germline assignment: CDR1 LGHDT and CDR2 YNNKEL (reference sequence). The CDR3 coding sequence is TGTGCCAGCAGCCCCCTGGGGACAGGCTATTCACCCCTCCACTTT. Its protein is CASSPLGTGYSPLHF.

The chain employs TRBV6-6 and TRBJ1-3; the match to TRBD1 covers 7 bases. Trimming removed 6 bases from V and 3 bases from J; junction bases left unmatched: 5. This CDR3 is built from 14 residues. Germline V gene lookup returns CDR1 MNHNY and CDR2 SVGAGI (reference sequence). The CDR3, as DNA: TGTGCCAGCAGATCCGACAGGGTTGGAAACACCATATATTTT. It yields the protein CASRSDRVGNTIYF.

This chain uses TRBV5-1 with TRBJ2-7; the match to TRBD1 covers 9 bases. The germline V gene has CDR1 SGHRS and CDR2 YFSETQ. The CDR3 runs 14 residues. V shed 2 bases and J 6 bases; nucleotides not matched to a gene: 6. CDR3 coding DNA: TGCGCCAGCAGCTTAACCGGGACAGGGAGCGAGCAGTACTTC. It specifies CASSLTGTGSEQYF.

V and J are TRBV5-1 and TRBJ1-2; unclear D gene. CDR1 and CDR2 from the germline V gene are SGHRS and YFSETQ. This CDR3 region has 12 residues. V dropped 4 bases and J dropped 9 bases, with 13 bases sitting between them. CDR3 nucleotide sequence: TGCGCCAGCAGCCCTGGATCGGATAGCTACACCTTC. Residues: CASSPGSDSYTF.

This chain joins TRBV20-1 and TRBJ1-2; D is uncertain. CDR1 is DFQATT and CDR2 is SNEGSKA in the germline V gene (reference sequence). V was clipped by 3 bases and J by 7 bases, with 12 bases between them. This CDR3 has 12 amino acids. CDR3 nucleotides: TGCAGTGCTAGTAGGTCAGGCGGTGGCTACACCTTC. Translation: CSASRSGGGYTF.

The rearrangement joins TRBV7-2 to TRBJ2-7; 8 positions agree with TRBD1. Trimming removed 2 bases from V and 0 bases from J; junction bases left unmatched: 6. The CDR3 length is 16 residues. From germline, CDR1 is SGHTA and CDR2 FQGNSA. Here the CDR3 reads CASSLSRDRSSYEQYF. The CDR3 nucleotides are TGTGCCAGCAGCTTATCCCGGGACAGGAGCTCCTACGAGCAGTACTTC.

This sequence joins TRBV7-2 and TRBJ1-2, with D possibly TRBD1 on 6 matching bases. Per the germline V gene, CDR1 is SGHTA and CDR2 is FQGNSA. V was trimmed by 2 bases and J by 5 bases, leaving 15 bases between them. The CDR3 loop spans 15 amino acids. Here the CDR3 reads CASSLFSAGEYGYTF. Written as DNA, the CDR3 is TGTGCCAGCAGCTTATTTAGCGCAGGGGAGTATGGCTACACCTTC.

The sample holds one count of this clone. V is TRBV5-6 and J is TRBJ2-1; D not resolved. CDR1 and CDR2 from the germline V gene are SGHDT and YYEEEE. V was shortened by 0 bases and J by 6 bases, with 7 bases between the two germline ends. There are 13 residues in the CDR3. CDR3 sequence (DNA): TGTGCCAGCAGCTTGGATTTCTCCAATGAGCAGTTCTTC. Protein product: CASSLDFSNEQFF.